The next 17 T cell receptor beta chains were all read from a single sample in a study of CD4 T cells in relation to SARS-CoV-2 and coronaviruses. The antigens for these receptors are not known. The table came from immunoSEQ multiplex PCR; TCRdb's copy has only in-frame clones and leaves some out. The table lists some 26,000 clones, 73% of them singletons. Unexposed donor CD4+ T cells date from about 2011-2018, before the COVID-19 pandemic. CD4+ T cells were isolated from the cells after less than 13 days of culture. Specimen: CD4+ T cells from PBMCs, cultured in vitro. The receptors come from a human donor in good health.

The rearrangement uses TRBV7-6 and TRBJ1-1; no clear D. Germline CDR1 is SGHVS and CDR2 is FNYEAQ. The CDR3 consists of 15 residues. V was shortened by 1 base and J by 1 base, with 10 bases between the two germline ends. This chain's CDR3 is CASSLVASQNTEAFF. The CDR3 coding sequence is TGTGCCAGCAGCTTAGTGGCCAGCCAGAACACTGAAGCTTTCTTT.

The CDR3 DNA reads TGCGCCAGCAGCGCAGGGATCACCTACAATGAGCAGTTCTTC. It codes for CASSAGITYNEQFF. V gene TRBV5-1 combines with J gene TRBJ2-1; D possibly corresponds to TRBD1 (5 bases). The CDR3 spans 14 residues. In germline, CDR1 is SGHRS, CDR2 YFSETQ. Trimming stripped 4 bases from V and 2 bases from J, with 10 bases between.

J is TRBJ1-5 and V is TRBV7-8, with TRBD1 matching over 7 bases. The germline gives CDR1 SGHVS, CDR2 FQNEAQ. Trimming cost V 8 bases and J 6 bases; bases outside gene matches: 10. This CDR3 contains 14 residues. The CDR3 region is CASLPTGRSQPQHF. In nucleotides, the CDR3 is TGTGCCAGCCTACCGACAGGGCGAAGTCAGCCCCAGCATTTT.

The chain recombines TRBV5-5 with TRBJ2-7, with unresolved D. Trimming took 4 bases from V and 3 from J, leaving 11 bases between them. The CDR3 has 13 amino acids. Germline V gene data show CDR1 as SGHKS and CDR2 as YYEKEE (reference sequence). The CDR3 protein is CASSAETGYEQYF. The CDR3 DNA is TGTGCCAGCAGCGCGGAAACGGGCTACGAGCAGTACTTC.

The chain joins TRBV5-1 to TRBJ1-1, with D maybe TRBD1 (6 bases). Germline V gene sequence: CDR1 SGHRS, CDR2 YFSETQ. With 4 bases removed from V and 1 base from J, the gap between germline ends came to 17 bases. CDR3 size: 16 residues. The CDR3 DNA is TGCGCCAGCAGCGGGGGGGCGGTGCTAGGGAACACTGAAGCTTTCTTT. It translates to CASSGGAVLGNTEAFF.

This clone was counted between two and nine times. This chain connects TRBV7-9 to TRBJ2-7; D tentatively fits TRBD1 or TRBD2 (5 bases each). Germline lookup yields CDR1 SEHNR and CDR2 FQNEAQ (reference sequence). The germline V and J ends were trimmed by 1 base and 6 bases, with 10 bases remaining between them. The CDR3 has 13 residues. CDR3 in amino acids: CASSLGGVGEQYF. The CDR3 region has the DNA TGTGCCAGCAGCTTAGGAGGGGTTGGCGAGCAGTACTTC.

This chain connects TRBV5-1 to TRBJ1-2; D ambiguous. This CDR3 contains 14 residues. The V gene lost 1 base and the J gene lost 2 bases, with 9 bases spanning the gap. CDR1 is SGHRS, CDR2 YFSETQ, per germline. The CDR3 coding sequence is TGCGCCAGCAGCTTGACGGACGGAAACTATGGCTACACCTTC. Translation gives CASSLTDGNYGYTF.

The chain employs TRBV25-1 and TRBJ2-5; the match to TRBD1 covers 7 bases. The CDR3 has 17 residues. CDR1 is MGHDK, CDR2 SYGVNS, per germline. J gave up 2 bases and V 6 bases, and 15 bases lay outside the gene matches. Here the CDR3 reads CASSKGKYLQGQETQYF. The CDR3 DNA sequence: TGTGCCAGCAGCAAAGGGAAGTATTTACAGGGGCAAGAGACCCAGTACTTC.

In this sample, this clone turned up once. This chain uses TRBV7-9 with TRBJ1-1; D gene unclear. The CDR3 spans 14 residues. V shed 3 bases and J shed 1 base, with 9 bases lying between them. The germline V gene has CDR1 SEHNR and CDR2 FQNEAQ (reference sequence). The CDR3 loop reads CASSFIGENTEAFF. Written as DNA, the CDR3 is TGTGCCAGCAGCTTTATCGGGGAGAACACTGAAGCTTTCTTT.

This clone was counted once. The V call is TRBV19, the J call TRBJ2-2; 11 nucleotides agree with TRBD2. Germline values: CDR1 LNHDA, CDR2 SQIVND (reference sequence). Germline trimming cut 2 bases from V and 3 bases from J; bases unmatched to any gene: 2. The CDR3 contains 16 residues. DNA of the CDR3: TGTGCCAGTAGTATACGGGGACTAGCGGACACCGGGGAGCTGTTTTTT. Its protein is CASSIRGLADTGELFF.

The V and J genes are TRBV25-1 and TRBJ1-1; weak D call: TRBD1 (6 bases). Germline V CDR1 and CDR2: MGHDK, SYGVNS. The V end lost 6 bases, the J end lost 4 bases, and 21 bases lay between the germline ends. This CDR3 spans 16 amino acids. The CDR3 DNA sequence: TGTGCCAGCAGGAGGGATCGGGGGAGGGGGTCCACTGAAGCTTTCTTT. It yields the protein CASRRDRGRGSTEAFF.

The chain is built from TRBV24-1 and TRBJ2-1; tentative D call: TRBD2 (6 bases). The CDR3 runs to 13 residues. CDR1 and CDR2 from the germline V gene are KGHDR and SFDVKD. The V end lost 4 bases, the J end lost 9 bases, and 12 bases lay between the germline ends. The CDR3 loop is CATSDLLAFEQFF. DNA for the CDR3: TGTGCCACCAGTGACCTACTAGCTTTTGAGCAGTTCTTC.

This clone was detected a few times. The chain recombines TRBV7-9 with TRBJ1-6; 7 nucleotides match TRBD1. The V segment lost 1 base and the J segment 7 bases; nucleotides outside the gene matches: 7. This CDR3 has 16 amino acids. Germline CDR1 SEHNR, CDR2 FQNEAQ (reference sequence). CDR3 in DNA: TGTGCCAGCAGCTTAGTGGCAGGGGGTTGGAATTCACCCCTCCACTTT. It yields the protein CASSLVAGGWNSPLHF.

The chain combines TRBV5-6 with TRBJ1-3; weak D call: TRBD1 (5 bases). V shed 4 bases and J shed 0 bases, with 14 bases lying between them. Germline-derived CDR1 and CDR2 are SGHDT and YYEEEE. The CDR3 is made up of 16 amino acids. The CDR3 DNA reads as TGTGCCAGCAGCACAGAGGGACTGTACTCTGGAAACACCATATATTTT. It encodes CASSTEGLYSGNTIYF.

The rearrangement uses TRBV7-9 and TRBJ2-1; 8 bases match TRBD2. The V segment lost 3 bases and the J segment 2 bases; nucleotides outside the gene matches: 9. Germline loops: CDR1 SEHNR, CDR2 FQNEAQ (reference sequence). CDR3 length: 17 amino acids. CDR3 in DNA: TGTGCCAGCAGCTTTGAGTTTAGCGGGAAGACCTACAATGAGCAGTTCTTC. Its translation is CASSFEFSGKTYNEQFF. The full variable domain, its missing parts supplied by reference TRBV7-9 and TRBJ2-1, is DTGVSQNPRHKITKRGQNVTFRCDPISEHNRLYWYRQTLGQGPEFLTYFQNEAQLEKSRLLSDRFSAERPKGSFSTLEIQRTEQGDSAMYLCASSFEFSGKTYNEQFFGPGTRLTVL.

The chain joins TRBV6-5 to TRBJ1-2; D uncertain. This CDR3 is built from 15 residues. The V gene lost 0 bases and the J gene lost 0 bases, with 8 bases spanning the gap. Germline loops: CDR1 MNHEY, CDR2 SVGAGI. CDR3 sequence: CASSYSLASNYGYTF. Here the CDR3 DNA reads TGTGCCAGCAGTTACTCCTTGGCCTCTAACTATGGCTACACCTTC.

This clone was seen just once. CDR3 sequence (DNA): TGTGCCAGCAGTACTTTCTTGGAGCTGTTTTTT. It specifies CASSTFLELFF. V gene TRBV2 combines with J gene TRBJ2-2, with D uncertain. V gave up 5 bases and J gave up 10 bases, with 8 bases separating them. The CDR3 loop spans 11 amino acids. Germline CDR1 and CDR2: SNHLY and FYNNEI.